The 7 T cell receptor beta chains reported below all come from one sample, sequenced in a study of Graves' ophthalmopathy and Graves' hyperthyroidism. Amplification of TCR beta CDR3 regions used RNA transcripts. Amplification began with first-round RT-PCR using HTBI primers, then second-round multiplex PCR was performed. Via MiXCR, TCRdb re-called the multiplex PCR reads, giving one row per CDR3 protein. The sample carries some 250,000 distinct CDR3 sequences, approximately 42% recorded once. Source material: peripheral blood. The origin of the receptors is an adult man with Graves' ophthalmopathy.

The V and J genes are TRBV20-1 and TRBJ1-4, with 10 bases matching TRBD1. Losses at the gene ends were 4 bases for V and 3 bases for J; bases not matched to a gene: 5. The germline V gene has CDR1 DFQATT and CDR2 SNEGSKA (reference sequence). The CDR3 has 15 residues. CDR3 coding DNA: TGCAGTGCTACGAGACAGGGGGCTGCTAATGAAAAACTGTTTTTT. Its translation is CSATRQGAANEKLFF.

This clonotype has a handful of counts. The rearrangement uses TRBV7-6 and TRBJ2-7; D possibly corresponds to TRBD1 (5 bases). The CDR3 has 13 residues. Trimming removed 5 bases from V and 3 bases from J, with 11 bases in between. Per germline, CDR1 SGHVS and CDR2 FNYEAQ. The CDR3 is CASSVDRDYEQYF. Here the CDR3 DNA reads TGTGCCAGCAGCGTAGACAGAGACTACGAGCAGTACTTC.

This rearrangement joins TRBV5-1 to TRBJ2-6; D is undetermined. Trimming cost V 1 base and J 0 bases, with 14 bases left between them. CDR1 is SGHRS and CDR2 is YFSETQ in the germline V gene. CDR3 size: 18 residues. The CDR3 reads CASSLRADLPSGANVLTF. CDR3 DNA: TGCGCCAGCAGCTTGCGTGCAGACCTACCCTCTGGGGCCAACGTCCTGACTTTC.

The chain recombines TRBV19 with TRBJ2-7; 11 bases match TRBD2. Germline CDR1 and CDR2: LNHDA and SQIVND (reference sequence). With V trimmed by 6 bases and J by 4 bases, 8 bases remained unmatched. The length of the CDR3 is 15 residues. The CDR3 region has the DNA TGTGCCAGTAGGACAGGGACTAGCGGAACTTACGAGCAGTACTTC. This translates into CASRTGTSGTYEQYF.

This chain links TRBV7-2 with TRBJ2-5, with 13 positions matching TRBD2. The germline gives CDR1 SGHTA, CDR2 FQGNSA. The CDR3 sequence is 18 residues long. Trimming took 6 bases from V and 4 from J; bases not matched to a gene: 14. CDR3 residues: CASRSYRTSGGQRETQYF. The CDR3 DNA follows: TGTGCCAGCAGGTCGTATAGGACTAGCGGGGGCCAGAGAGAGACCCAGTACTTC.

The chain employs TRBV19 and TRBJ1-2; no definite D call. CDR1 LNHDA and CDR2 SQIVND come from the germline V gene (reference sequence). The CDR3 loop spans 14 amino acids. With 5 bases removed from V and 5 bases from J, the gap between germline ends came to 15 bases. The CDR3 DNA is TGTGCCAGTAGTCCACGTTCGGATTTGTATGGCTACACCTTC. Protein sequence: CASSPRSDLYGYTF. Drawing the rest from reference TRBV19 and TRBJ1-2, the complete variable domain is DGGITQSPKYLFRKEGQNVTLSCEQNLNHDAMYWYRQDPGQGLRLIYYSQIVNDFQKGDIAEGYSVSREKKESFPLTVTSAQKNPTAFYLCASSPRSDLYGYTFGSGTRLTVV.

This clonotype was seen a few times. The rearrangement joins TRBV20-1 to TRBJ1-2; perhaps TRBD1 as D (5 bases). Germline CDR1 is DFQATT and CDR2 is SNEGSKA (reference sequence). V lost 2 bases to trimming and J lost 7 bases, with 8 bases between them. The CDR3 extends over 11 amino acids. CDR3 loop: CSARQGGGYTF. The CDR3 region has the DNA TGCAGTGCTAGACAGGGTGGTGGCTACACCTTC.